Reported below is one T cell receptor beta chain. V lost 0 bases to trimming and J lost 3 bases; unmatched junction nucleotides: 8. The CDR3 runs to 17 residues. Germline CDR1 and CDR2: MGHRA and YSYEKL. Authors' analysis steps: Scientists estimated how many nucleated cells there were by amplifying reference gene primers. Sequencing used immunoSEQ multiplex PCR; TCRdb keeps in-frame clones, though not all of them. From that table come the V and J calls and clone size; the DNA was used to work out D and trimming. Seen here are roughly 120,000 clones, less than 75% observed once, and the top ten hold 0.65% to 0.95%. The data are from a study of blood T cell repertoires in COVID-19. The wider study: From the United States, Italy and Spain came samples of acute and convalescent COVID-19. PBMCs, B-cell-depleted T cells, or T cells were the source of the cDNA or gDNA that made up the material.

The sequence was obtained from a human donor with acute or convalescent COVID-19. The donor label of this sample is uncertain. Input material: peripheral blood. The chain employs TRBV4-1 and TRBJ2-3, with TRBD1 matching over 8 bases. The CDR3 loop is CASSQDDDRGGTDTQYF. CDR3 bases: TGCGCCAGCAGCCAAGATGACGACAGGGGAGGAACAGATACGCAGTATTTT.